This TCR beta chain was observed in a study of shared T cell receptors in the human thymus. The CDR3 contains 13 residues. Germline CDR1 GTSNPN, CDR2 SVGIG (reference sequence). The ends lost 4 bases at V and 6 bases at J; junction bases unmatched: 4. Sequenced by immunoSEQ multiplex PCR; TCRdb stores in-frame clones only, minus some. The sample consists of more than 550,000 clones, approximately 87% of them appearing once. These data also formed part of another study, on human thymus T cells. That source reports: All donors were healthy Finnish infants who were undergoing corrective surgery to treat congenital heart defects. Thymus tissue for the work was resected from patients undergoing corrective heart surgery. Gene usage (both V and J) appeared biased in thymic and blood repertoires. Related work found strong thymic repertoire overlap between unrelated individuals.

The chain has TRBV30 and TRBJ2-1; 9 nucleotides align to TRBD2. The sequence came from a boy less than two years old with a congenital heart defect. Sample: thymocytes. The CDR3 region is CAWTSGKSNEQFF. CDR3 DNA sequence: TGTGCCTGGACTAGCGGGAAGAGCAATGAGCAGTTCTTC.